This T cell receptor (beta chain) was sequenced in a study of T cell responses to AZD1222 COVID-19 vaccine. Only in-frame clones appear in the TCRdb table, and some are missing; sequencing was by immunoSEQ multiplex PCR. Of roughly 120,000 clones in the sample, around 90% are singletons; the top ten hold about 10%. With 4 bases removed from V and 2 bases from J, the gap between germline ends came to 14 bases. Germline V gene sequence: CDR1 MRHNA, CDR2 SNTAGT. The CDR3 runs to 15 residues. This chain joins TRBV6-4 and TRBJ1-1, with D perhaps matching TRBD1 (6 bases). Sequences were derived from peripheral blood, sampled on day 0 of AZD1222 vaccination. The sequence was collected from an adult in good health. DNA of the CDR3: TGTGCCAGCAGTGTCTACAGGGAACCCAACACTGAAGCTTTCTTT. It encodes CASSVYREPNTEAFF.